These T cell receptor beta chains were read from a single sample in a study of molecular identifiers for immune sequencing clone quantification. Using its own MiXCR run on the PCR reads, TCRdb lists one record per CDR3 protein. The sample holds 300,000 to 400,000 distinct CDR3 sequences, roughly 23% seen once. The sample comprised naive CD8+ T cells from blood, with Jurkat cell RNA spiked in. These receptors were obtained from a human donor in good health. Some libraries in this study had Jurkat cell RNA spiked in. Each CDR3 is given with its conserved first and last residue. The D gene is left open where the match is weak. For some rows the clone size is stated as once, few or many, or as a class when expanded; others skip it.

clone size | J gene | V gene | D gene | CDR3 protein
- | TRBJ1-2 | TRBV6-2/TRBV6-3 | TRBD1 | CASSYRDRGEGYTF
- | TRBJ1-1 | TRBV6-1 | - | CASSEAAVLNTEAFF
many | TRBJ2-1 | TRBV19 | TRBD2 | CASSIGSSGSYNEQFF
- | TRBJ1-1 | TRBV7-9 | - | CASSFTVMGQNTEAFF
few | TRBJ2-3 | TRBV4-1 | - | CASRSTADTQYF
- | TRBJ2-1 | TRBV5-4 | TRBD1 | CASSSGTGYNEQFF
few | TRBJ1-5 | TRBV27 | - | CASKGLRQPQHF
few | TRBJ2-7 | TRBV3-1 | - | CASSQRQDSGEYEQYF
- | TRBJ2-5 | TRBV4-1 | - | CASSQGRGAETQYF
many | TRBJ2-3 | TRBV14 | - | CASSQDTASDTQYF
- | TRBJ2-7 | TRBV6-2/TRBV6-3 | TRBD2 | CASSYLTSGSHEQYF
few | TRBJ2-4 | TRBV20-1 | - | CGARDHGGGPKNIQYF
- | TRBJ2-5 | TRBV7-9 | - | CASSWPTDERETQYF
- | TRBJ2-2 | TRBV9 | - | CASSVEGGTNTGELFF
few | TRBJ2-1 | TRBV20-1 | - | CSARVGIEQFF
- | TRBJ2-7 | TRBV19 | - | CASSTASRGPIEQYF